This TCR beta chain is from a study of cytomegalovirus exposure and HLA in healthy donors. Points from the study as a whole: In a later analysis, the majority of CMV-associated beta chains seemingly showed HLA restriction.

The germline V gene has CDR1 SGHTA and CDR2 FQGNSA. CDR3 length: 17 residues. V shed 5 bases and J shed 1 base, with 20 bases lying between them. The count of this clone is one. Its target is not known. In the PCR, 60 Vbeta and 13 Jbeta primers were used. Clones were sequenced by immunoSEQ multiplex PCR, and TCRdb holds only the in-frame ones, with some missing. The table records about 180,000 clones, 60% to 85% of them present only once. This TCR came from a male donor in good health and CMV-seronegative. The chain is built from TRBV7-2 and TRBJ1-2; the D gene is possibly TRBD1 (5 bases). The sample consisted of PBMCs. CDR3 amino acids: CASSPGGTGTINYGYTF. CDR3 nucleotides: TGTGCCAGCAGCCCCGGGGGGACGGGAACAATTAACTATGGCTACACCTTC.